The text below deals with one T cell receptor (beta chain). The protocol was immunoSEQ multiplex PCR, while the TCRdb copy is restricted to in-frame clones and leaves out a portion. The sample yields about 230,000 clones, under 90% seen once. This specimen comes from a study of blood T cell repertoires in COVID-19. Study at large: Acute and convalescent COVID-19 samples came from the United States, Italy and Spain.

Trimming left V 1 base short and J 1 base short, with 10 bases between. CDR3 length equals 15 residues. CDR1 is LGHDT, CDR2 YNNKEL, per germline (reference sequence). The chain joins TRBV3-1 (or the pseudogene TRBV3-2) to TRBJ1-2; D possibly corresponds to TRBD1 (5 bases). This receptor was taken from a man aged 18 to 29 who had recovered from COVID-19. The sample consisted of PBMCs or T cells enriched from blood (not recorded which). CDR3 region: CASSQGHQGNYGYTF. CDR3 sequence (DNA): TGTGCCAGCAGCCAAGGGCATCAGGGTAACTATGGCTACACCTTC.